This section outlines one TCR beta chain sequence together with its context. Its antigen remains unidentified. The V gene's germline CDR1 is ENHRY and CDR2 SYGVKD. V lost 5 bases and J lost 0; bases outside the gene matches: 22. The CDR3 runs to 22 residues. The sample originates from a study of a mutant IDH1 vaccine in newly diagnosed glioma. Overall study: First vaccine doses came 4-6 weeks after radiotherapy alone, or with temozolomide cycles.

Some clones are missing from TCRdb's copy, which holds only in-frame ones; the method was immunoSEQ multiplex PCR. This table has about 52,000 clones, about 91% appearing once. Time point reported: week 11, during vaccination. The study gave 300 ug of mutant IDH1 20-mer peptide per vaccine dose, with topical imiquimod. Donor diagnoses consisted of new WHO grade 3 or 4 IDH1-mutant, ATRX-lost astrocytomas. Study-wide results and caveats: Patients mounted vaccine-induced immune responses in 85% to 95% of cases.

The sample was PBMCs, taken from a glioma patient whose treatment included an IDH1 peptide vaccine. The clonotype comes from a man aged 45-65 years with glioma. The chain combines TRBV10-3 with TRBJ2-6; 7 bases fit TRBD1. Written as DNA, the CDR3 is TGTGCCATCAGTTTCCCTCGGGCTTACCCCGGACAGGACTCCTCTGGGGCCAACGTCCTGACTTTC. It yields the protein CAISFPRAYPGQDSSGANVLTF.